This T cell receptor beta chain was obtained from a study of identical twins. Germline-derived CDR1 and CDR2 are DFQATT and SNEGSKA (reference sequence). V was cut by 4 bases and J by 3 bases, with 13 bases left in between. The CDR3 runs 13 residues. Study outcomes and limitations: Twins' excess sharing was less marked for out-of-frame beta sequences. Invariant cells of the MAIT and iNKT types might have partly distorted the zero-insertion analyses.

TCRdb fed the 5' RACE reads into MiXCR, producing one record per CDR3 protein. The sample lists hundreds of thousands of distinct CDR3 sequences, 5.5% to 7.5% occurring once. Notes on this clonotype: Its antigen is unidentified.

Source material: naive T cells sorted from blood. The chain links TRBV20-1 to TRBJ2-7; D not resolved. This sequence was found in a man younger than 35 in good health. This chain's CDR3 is CSAKGRASYEQYF. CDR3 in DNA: TGCAGTGCTAAGGGCAGAGCTAGCTACGAGCAGTACTTC.